The next 12 T cell receptor beta chains were all read from a single sample in a study of shared clonotypes between healthy human individuals. Only in-frame clones appear in the TCRdb table, and some are missing; sequencing was by immunoSEQ multiplex PCR. In the table there are 2 million to 2.5 million clones, 93% of which are singletons. What was sequenced was naive CD4+ T cells from PBMCs. Subset meaning: CD45RA+ positively selected. These TCRs come from a man aged 18 to 35 in good health. Some clones in this sample may be carry-over from other donors' samples.

V usage is TRBV12-5 and J usage is TRBJ2-1; D possibly corresponds to TRBD1 (6 bases). CDR1 and CDR2 from the germline V gene are LGHNT and FRNRAP. This CDR3 is 15 amino acids long. V gave up 5 bases and J gave up 2 bases, with 13 bases separating them. The CDR3 reads CASGPGTPTYNEQFF. CDR3 in DNA: TGTGCTAGTGGTCCCGGGACACCGACCTACAATGAGCAGTTCTTC.

About this clone itself: This specimen includes other DNA sequences encoding the same CDR3. The rearrangement links TRBV5-1 to TRBJ1-1; tentative D call: TRBD1 (5 bases). Germline CDR1 and CDR2: SGHRS and YFSETQ. The V and J ends lost 1 base and 1 base respectively, with 11 bases between them. The CDR3 loop spans 15 amino acids. CDR3 in amino acids: CASSLSGGTNTEAFF. CDR3 in DNA: TGCGCCAGCAGCTTGTCGGGGGGGACGAACACTGAAGCTTTCTTT.

This chain joins TRBV7-9 and TRBJ2-7; perhaps D is TRBD1 or TRBD2 (5 bases each). CDR3 length: 18 residues. Trimming took off 5 bases at V and 2 bases at J, with 25 bases between the two ends. Germline assignment: CDR1 SEHNR and CDR2 FQNEAQ (reference sequence). The CDR3 region is CASSRGVRTPQSTYEQYF. The CDR3 DNA is TGTGCCAGCAGCCGAGGGGTCAGGACTCCCCAGAGCACCTACGAGCAGTACTTC.

The V gene is TRBV18, the J gene TRBJ2-1, with D perhaps matching TRBD2 (5 bases). Germline V CDR1 and CDR2: KGHSH, LQKENI. V was cut by 6 bases and J by 3 bases, with 15 bases left in between. The CDR3 loop spans 15 amino acids. In DNA form, the CDR3 reads TGTGCCAGCTCCCCGCGGGTGGATTACTACAATGAGCAGTTCTTC. Protein: CASSPRVDYYNEQFF. Full variable domain (outside the CDR3, taken from reference TRBV18 and TRBJ2-1): NAGVMQNPRHLVRRRGQEARLRCSPMKGHSHVYWYRQLPEEGLKFMVYLQKENIIDESGMPKERFSAEFPKEGPSILRIQQVVRGDSAAYFCASSPRVDYYNEQFFGPGTRLTVL.

This clone was found once. This chain links TRBV5-1 with TRBJ2-1; 10 nucleotides match TRBD2. The CDR3 covers 17 residues. CDR1 and CDR2 (germline): SGHRS, YFSETQ. The J segment lost 5 bases and the V segment lost 3 bases, leaving 11 bases of the junction unmatched. The CDR3 protein is CASSSDLLAGVHNEQFF. The CDR3, as DNA: TGCGCCAGCAGCTCGGATCTCCTAGCGGGAGTCCACAATGAGCAGTTCTTC.

The rearrangement links TRBV25-1 to TRBJ1-6; D might be TRBD1 (5 bases). This CDR3 has 15 residues. The germline V and J ends were trimmed by 3 bases and 4 bases, with 10 bases remaining between them. Germline V CDR1 and CDR2: MGHDK, SYGVNS. The CDR3 loop reads CASSEGHGYNSPLHF. The CDR3 nucleotides are TGTGCCAGCAGTGAGGGGCACGGATATAATTCACCCCTCCACTTT.

The chain has TRBV28 and TRBJ1-6; D is undetermined. The V and J ends lost 6 bases and 10 bases respectively, with 7 bases between them. This CDR3 has 11 amino acids. Germline V CDR1 and CDR2: MDHEN, SYDVKM. CDR3 nucleotides: TGTGCCAGCAGGCGAGAGTCACCCCTCCACTTT. Protein sequence: CASRRESPLHF.

V gene TRBV30 combines with J gene TRBJ1-2; D may be TRBD1 (6 bases). Trimming took 8 bases from V and 6 from J, leaving 19 bases between them. Germline assignment: CDR1 GTSNPN and CDR2 SVGIG (reference sequence). The CDR3 totals 13 residues. CDR3 sequence: CARARGRVDGYTF. As DNA, the CDR3 is TGTGCCCGGGCCAGGGGAAGGGTAGATGGCTACACCTTC.

Remarks on this clone: One junction end disagrees with the germline gene, perhaps due to a read error. V usage is TRBV28 and J usage is TRBJ2-7; D is ambiguous. Per the germline V gene, CDR1 is MDHEN and CDR2 is SYDVKM. The CDR3 runs 13 residues. Here the CDR3 DNA reads TGTGCCAGCAATCCCTCCGCGTCCTACGAGCGGTACTTC. Its protein is CASNPSASYERYF.

This sequence joins TRBV6-5 and TRBJ2-5, with D uncertain. CDR1 MNHEY and CDR2 SVGAGI come from the germline V gene. The CDR3 has 15 amino acids. The V end lost 5 bases, the J end lost 0 bases, and 13 bases lay between the germline ends. The chain's CDR3 is CASSTGYLYQETQYF. Written as DNA, the CDR3 is TGTGCCAGCAGTACCGGTTATTTGTACCAAGAGACCCAGTACTTC.

This chain uses TRBV7-6 with TRBJ1-3, with D perhaps TRBD1 (5 bases). This CDR3 spans 15 amino acids. Trimming stripped 5 bases from V and 4 bases from J, with 15 bases between. Germline assignment: CDR1 SGHVS and CDR2 FNYEAQ. CDR3 bases: TGTGCCAGCAGCCCTATCAGGGTAGCCGGAAACACCATATATTTT. This sequence encodes CASSPIRVAGNTIYF.

The V and J genes are TRBV9 and TRBJ2-7, with 9 bases lining up with TRBD1. The germline gives CDR1 SGDLS, CDR2 YYNGEE. The length of the CDR3 is 15 residues. V shed 4 bases and J 6 bases; nucleotides not matched to a gene: 11. The CDR3 sequence: CASSPTGTGLFEQYF. In DNA, the CDR3 is TGTGCCAGCAGCCCCACCGGGACAGGGCTCTTCGAGCAGTACTTC.